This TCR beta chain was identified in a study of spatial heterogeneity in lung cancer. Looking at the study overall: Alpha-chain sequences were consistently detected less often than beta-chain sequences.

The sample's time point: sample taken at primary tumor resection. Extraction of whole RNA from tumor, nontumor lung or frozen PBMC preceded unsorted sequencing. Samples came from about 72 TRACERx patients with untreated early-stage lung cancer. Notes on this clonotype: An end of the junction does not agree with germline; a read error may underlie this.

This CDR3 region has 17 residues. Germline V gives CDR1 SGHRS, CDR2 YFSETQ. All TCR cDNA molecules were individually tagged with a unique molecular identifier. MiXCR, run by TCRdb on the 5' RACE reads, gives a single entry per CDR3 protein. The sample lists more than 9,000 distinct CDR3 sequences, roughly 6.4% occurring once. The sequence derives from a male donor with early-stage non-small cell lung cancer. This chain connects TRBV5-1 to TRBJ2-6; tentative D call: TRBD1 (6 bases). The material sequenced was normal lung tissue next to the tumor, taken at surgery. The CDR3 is CASSLIQGFSGANVLTF. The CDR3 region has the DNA TGCGCCAGCAGCTTGATTCAGGGGTTTTCCGGGGCCAACGTCCTGACGTTC.